This T cell receptor (beta chain) was documented in a study of cytomegalovirus exposure and HLA in healthy donors (dated by TCRdb to the late 2010s). With regard to the full study: An earlier analysis of some 600 of the donors reported 276 Gb of sequence data and 95 million to 140 million unique TCR beta sequences obtained from some 170 million T cells. Approximately 310 gigabases of sequencing data and some 85 million unique TCR sequences were included in an early release covering around 600 HLA-typed donors. Among the roughly 400 genotyped donors, around 81% belonged to the genetic ancestry cluster associated with self-reported Caucasian donors. The aim of the study was to test whether cataloging public T cell receptors could identify signatures of past pathogen exposure. Using immunosequencing, the study profiled T cell repertoires from 666 subjects and related those repertoires to cytomegalovirus serostatus. In addition to the first cohort of approximately 650 subjects, a separate validation cohort of about 120 different subjects was used. The study combined high-throughput TCR immunosequencing, statistical association of individual TCRs with disease status, and machine learning to predict cytomegalovirus infection status. A later analysis re-analyzed previously published TCR beta repertoires from about 730 donors and added high-resolution HLA genotyping to study TCR occurrence patterns. Rather than using new phenotypic data, the later analysis identified candidate immune exposures from TCR beta sequences and from how often those sequences occurred across donors. An earlier analysis of fewer than 750 of the donors used high-throughput TCR beta sequencing to judge whether each TCR beta V gene segment behaved as functional or pseudogenic. Donor age, sex, ethnicity and CMV serostatus were compiled alongside the repertoire data. A later genetic analysis took genome-wide SNP genotypes for about three fifths of the roughly 670 donors and used that subset as a discovery cohort. All discovery cohort repertoires had been generated on a single sequencing platform. Class I and class II HLA loci were covered by the typing at four-digit resolution. The number of typed donors differed by locus: about 629-640 for A, B, C, DRB1 and DQB1; 500 to 550 for DQA1; some 590 for DPA1; and some 470 for DPB1. Four to six DR-DQ haplotypes were handled as single units for association and clustering, since linkage in the cohort was strong. Among around 400 genotyped donors of the cohort, an average of approximately 240,000 unique TCR beta nucleotide sequences was sequenced per donor, of which about 19% were non-productive. What the research found in general, with its limitations: A later analysis reported that several top co-occurrence clusters appeared linked to parvovirus B19, influenza, CMV and Epstein-Barr virus. It was suggested by the authors that the approach could potentially be generalized to other disease states and immunological phenotypes. An association between a missense DCLRE1C variant and V-gene and J-gene trimming of TCR beta chains was found in a later genetic analysis and replicated in an independent cohort. A later analysis found that most CMV-associated TCR beta chains appeared HLA-restricted, with HLA associations seemingly driven largely by CMV exposure. The 87-base-pair reads could not distinguish some IMGT-functional V segments, including TRBV6-2 and TRBV6-3, so those segments were excluded. CMV serostatus was the only immune exposure information available for the cohort. Presence/absence analyses assumed roughly uniform sequencing depth across donors, an assumption that may not hold. In the study, approximately 150 TCR beta chains were listed as associated with cytomegalovirus. Compared with the roughly 710-donor mean, donors in an Asian-associated ancestry cluster had fewer N-insertions in productive TCRs, according to a later genetic analysis. In this cohort, only TCR beta chains were sequenced, and detectable features were limited by the absence of alpha or paired-chain data. The classifier was reported to diagnose cytomegalovirus status with high specificity and sensitivity in both the original cohort and the validation cohort. Specific HLA alleles were associated with roughly 17,000 TCR beta sequences at a false discovery rate of 0.05 in a later analysis. Linkage disequilibrium might explain the correlated functional status among segregating V segments, but an unknown experimental factor could not be excluded. A few of the identified cytomegalovirus-associated TCR beta chains were confirmed in vitro to be specific for cytomegalovirus antigens. A later analysis found that HLA-associated TCR beta chains were more clonally expanded and had lower generation probabilities than equally common non-associated chains. A cluster of highly shared sequence variants was judged likely to represent a technical artifact of the sequencing pipeline. Broadly in line with IMGT annotations, most TCR beta V segments showed up in productive rearrangements about 87% or about 30% of the time in an earlier analysis of around 600 of the donors. A further reported finding was that TCR beta sequences accurately predicted the HLA-A and HLA-B alleles for most subjects in the first cohort. Because counts were too low, more than 15 rarely observed V segments, including chromosome 9 orphons, were left out of the earlier analysis of approximately 500 of the donors. When HLA alleles, especially DR and DQ, strongly co-occurred, attributing TCR associations to individual alleles was difficult. Most TCR sequences were seen in very few donors, while some public TCRs were found in many individuals. Because HLA typing was unavailable for some donors at each locus, only the typed subset was used in association tests. According to a later analysis, TCR association rates differed among HLA loci, with DRB1 alleles showing the most associated TCRs and HLA-C alleles showing the fewest.

In total, about 650 healthy bone marrow donors made up the cohort. Cohort members were all nominally healthy when sampled, although unrecorded immune exposures were likely present. The donor tested CMV seronegative and was one of the 352 seronegative cohort members. Every donor gave a peripheral blood sample, and the peripheral blood mononuclear cells from that sample were used for TCR beta sequencing. The Qiagen DNeasy Blood Extraction Kit was used to extract genomic DNA from the blood cell samples. The receptor library was made with the immunoSEQ multiplex PCR assay. For the multiplex PCR, a mixture combining 60 forward primers for TCR Vbeta segments and 13 reverse primers for TCR Jbeta segments was used. The CDR3 region of rearranged TCR beta genes was amplified from genomic DNA with a multiplex PCR assay. Amplified TCR beta libraries were sequenced as 87-base-pair reads on the Illumina HiSeq System. Per the authors' processing: A later analysis counted approximately 84 million unique TCR beta chains across the 666 repertoires, and around 9.9 million of these chains were shared by at least two donors. Raw reads were error-corrected and collapsed into unique sequences by a nearest-neighbor algorithm in which closely related sequences were merged to remove PCR and sequencing errors. To assign V, D and J gene segments, CDR3 sequences were aligned to IMGT reference sequences. For a sequence to be retained, at least a six-nucleotide match to both a V gene segment and a J gene segment was required. A rearrangement was called productive if the CDR3 had no stop codons and remained in frame with V and J, and every other rearrangement was called non-productive. Following IMGT convention, CDR3 was defined as the stretch from the second conserved V-encoded cysteine up to the conserved J-encoded phenylalanine. In an earlier analysis of approximately 590 of the donors, sequences lacking an unambiguous match to a single V gene segment were excluded. An earlier analysis of a few hundred of the donors called V segments functional above 56.7% productive rearrangements and segregating when the between-donor standard deviation exceeded 5%. To diagnose cytomegalovirus status from the catalog of TCR beta chain sequences, a statistical classification framework was built. V and J gene assignment, in a later analysis, came from comparing TCR nucleotide sequences with IMGT/GENE-DB human TR gene sequences. Using the TCRdist pipeline, a later analysis assigned CDR3 sequences along with most-parsimonious VDJ recombination scenarios. In a later analysis, every TCR beta chain was defined by the combination of its CDR3 amino acid sequence and its V-gene family, and reads without a unique V-gene family were dropped. To address suspected cross-contamination and a sequencing artifact, a later analysis removed 592 highly shared, low-generation-probability nucleotide sequences. In a later analysis, a clonal expansion index was calculated for each public chain from normalized within-repertoire ranks of inferred template counts. In a later analysis, generation probabilities were computed using a VDJ recombination model fitted to out-of-frame rearrangements, and the results were checked against IGoR. In a later analysis, TCR-TCR, TCR-HLA and TCR-CMV co-occurrence was scored with hypergeometric tests, and a repertoire-size bias correction was applied to TCR pairs. In a later analysis, false discovery rates were estimated by permuting HLA or CMV assignments 20 times. In a later analysis, co-occurring TCRs were grouped using DBSCAN, and TCRdist sequence similarity was added for clustering within HLA-allele-positive subsets. Repertoires with fewer than 30,000 or more than 120,000 public chains, plus five repertoires with anomalous nucleotide sharing, were excluded from co-occurrence clustering. TCRdb took this table from immuneACCESS and kept in-frame rearrangements with V and J called. Such tables lack part of the clones; where checked against another copy, unresolved V genes explain under half of the gap, and the rest is unexplained. That table gives V, J and clone size, and the DNA gave D and trimming. The table of this sample itemizes 45,000 to 60,000 clones. Of the sample, 6% to 7% falls within the top ten clones.

The cysteine opens and the phenylalanine closes a CDR3 of 16 amino acids. Kept here is only the CDR3 DNA, which spans 48 bases and is read in frame from base 1. From a lookup of the germline V gene, CDR1 and CDR2 are SGHTA and FQGNSA. V and J are trimmed by 1 base and 2 bases, and the gene matches miss 5 bases of the junction. About this clone: The clone's antigen remains unknown.

The receptor comes from a woman aged 40-49 years in good health and CMV-seronegative. Rearrangement joined TRBV7-2 to TRBJ2-1; a stretch of 7 junction bases matches TRBD2. Sequencing used PBMCs. The CDR3 loop reads CASSLDWGGAYNEQFF. The nucleotide sequence reads TGTGCCAGCAGCTTAGATTGGGGGGGGGCCTACAATGAGCAGTTCTTC.